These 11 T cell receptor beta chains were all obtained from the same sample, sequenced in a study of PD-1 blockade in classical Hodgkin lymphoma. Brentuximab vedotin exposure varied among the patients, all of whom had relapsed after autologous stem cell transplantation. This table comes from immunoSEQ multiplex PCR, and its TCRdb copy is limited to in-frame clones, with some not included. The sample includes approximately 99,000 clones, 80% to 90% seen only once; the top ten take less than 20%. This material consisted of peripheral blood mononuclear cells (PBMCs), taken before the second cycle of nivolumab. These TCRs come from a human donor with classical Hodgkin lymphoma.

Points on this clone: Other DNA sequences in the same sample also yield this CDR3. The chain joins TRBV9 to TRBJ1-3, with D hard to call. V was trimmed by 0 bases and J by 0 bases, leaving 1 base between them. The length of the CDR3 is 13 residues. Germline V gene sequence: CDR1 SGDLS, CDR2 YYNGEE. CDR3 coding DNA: TGTGCCAGCAGCGTAGGCTCTGGAAACACCATATATTTT. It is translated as CASSVGSGNTIYF.

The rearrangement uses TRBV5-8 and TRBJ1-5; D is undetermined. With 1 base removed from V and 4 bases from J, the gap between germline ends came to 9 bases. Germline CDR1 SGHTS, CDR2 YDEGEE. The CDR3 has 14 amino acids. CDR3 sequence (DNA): TGTGCCAGCAGCTTGTCGGAGGTTAATCAGCCCCAGCATTTT. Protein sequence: CASSLSEVNQPQHF.

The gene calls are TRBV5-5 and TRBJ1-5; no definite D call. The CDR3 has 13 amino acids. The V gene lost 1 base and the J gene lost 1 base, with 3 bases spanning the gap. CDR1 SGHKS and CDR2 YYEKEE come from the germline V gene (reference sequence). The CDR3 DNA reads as TGTGCCAGCAGCTTGTCCAGCAATCAGCCCCAGCATTTT. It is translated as CASSLSSNQPQHF.

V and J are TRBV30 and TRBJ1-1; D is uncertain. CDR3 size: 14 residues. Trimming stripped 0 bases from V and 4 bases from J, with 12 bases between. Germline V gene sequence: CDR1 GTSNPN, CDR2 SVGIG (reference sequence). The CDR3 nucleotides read TGTGCCTGGAGTGTCACCAATCTAGGCACTGAAGCTTTCTTT. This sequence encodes CAWSVTNLGTEAFF.

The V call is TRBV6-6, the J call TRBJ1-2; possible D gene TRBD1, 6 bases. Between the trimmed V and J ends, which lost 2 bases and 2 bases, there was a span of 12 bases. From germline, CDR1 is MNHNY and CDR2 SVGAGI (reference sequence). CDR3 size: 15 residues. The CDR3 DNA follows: TGTGCCAGCAGTTACCCTAAAACAGGGAACTATGGCTACACCTTC. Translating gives CASSYPKTGNYGYTF.

The CDR3, as DNA: TGTGCCAGCAGTTTATCAAGCCTCCACGAGCAGTACTTC. This sequence encodes CASSLSSLHEQYF. The chain links TRBV27 to TRBJ2-7, with D unresolved. Between the trimmed V and J ends, which lost 0 bases and 5 bases, there was a span of 8 bases. CDR3 length equals 13 residues. The germline V gene encodes CDR1 MNHEY and CDR2 SMNVEV (reference sequence).

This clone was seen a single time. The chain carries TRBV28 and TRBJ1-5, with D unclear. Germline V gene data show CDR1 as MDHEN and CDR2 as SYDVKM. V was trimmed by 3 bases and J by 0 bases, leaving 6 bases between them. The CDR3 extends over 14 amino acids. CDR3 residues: CASSLSPSNQPQHF. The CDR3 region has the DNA TGTGCCAGCAGTTTGAGTCCTAGCAATCAGCCCCAGCATTTT.

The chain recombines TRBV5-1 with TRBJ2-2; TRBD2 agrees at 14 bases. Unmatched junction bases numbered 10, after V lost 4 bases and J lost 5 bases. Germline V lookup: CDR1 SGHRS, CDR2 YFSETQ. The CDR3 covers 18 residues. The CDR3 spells CASSRGLAGVRWTGELFF. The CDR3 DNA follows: TGCGCCAGCAGCAGGGGACTAGCGGGGGTAAGGTGGACCGGGGAGCTGTTTTTT. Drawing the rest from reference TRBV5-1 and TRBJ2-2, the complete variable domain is KAGVTQTPRYLIKTRGQQVTLSCSPISGHRSVSWYQQTPGQGLQFLFEYFSETQRNKGNFPGRFSGRQFSNSRSEMNVSTLELGDSALYLCASSRGLAGVRWTGELFFGEGSRLTVL.

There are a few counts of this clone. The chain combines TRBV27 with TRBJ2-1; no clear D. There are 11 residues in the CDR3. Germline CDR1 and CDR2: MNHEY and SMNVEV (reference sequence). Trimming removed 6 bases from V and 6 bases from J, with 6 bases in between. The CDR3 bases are TGTGCCAGCAGGGCAGTCAATGAGCAGTTCTTC. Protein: CASRAVNEQFF.

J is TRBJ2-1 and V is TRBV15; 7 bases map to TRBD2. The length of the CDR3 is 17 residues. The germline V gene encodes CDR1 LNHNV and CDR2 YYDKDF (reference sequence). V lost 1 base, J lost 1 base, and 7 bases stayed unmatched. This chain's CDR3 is CATSRVVVLASYNEQFF. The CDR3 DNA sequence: TGTGCCACCAGCAGAGTGGTGGTACTAGCGTCCTACAATGAGCAGTTCTTC.

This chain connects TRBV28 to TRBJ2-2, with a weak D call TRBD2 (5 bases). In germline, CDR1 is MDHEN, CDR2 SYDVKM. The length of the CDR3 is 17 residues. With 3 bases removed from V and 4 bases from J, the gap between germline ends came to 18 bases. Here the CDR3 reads CASSLPTRKASTGELFF. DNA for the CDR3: TGTGCCAGCAGTTTGCCCACTAGGAAGGCGAGCACCGGGGAGCTGTTTTTT.